The sequence of this TCR beta chain was determined in a study of blood T cell repertoires in COVID-19. The study recruited people aged 18 to 89 years across approximately 24 US areas. Per the study methods: By means of reference gene primer amplification, nucleated cell counts were estimated. Repertoires were generated with immunoSEQ multiplex PCR, while TCRdb's copy carries only in-frame clones and drops some. The DNA was the basis for D and trimming; V, J and clone size are from that table. Found here are 390,000 or so clones, about 86% of them singletons; the top ten hold about a tenth. This CDR3 has 13 amino acids. Germline V gives CDR1 LNHNV, CDR2 YYDKDF (reference sequence). Trimming removed 5 bases at V and 1 base at J, with 8 bases between.

The source of this sequence is a woman between 45 and 65 years old who had recovered from COVID-19. The chain has TRBV15 and TRBJ1-1; D is ambiguous. Input material: PBMCs or T cells enriched from blood (not recorded which). The CDR3 sequence: CATSRYKNTEAFF. The CDR3 DNA is TGTGCCACCAGCCGCTATAAGAACACTGAAGCTTTCTTT.